Below, 29 T cell receptor beta chains from the same sample are listed, as sequenced in a study of technical replicates of blood from several donors. TCRdb's copy holds only in-frame clones and misses some; the assay was immunoSEQ multiplex PCR. The sample consists of about 80,000 clones, roughly 94% of them appearing once. Material for sequencing was T cells isolated from PBMCs. The receptors come from a human donor in good health.

V and J are TRBV11-2 and TRBJ2-7; D may be TRBD1 (6 bases). Trimming took 0 bases from V and 0 from J, leaving 15 bases between them. The CDR3 is 17 amino acids. The germline CDR1 and CDR2 sequences are SGHAT and FQNNGV. The CDR3: CASSLDRGGLISYEQYF. In DNA form, the CDR3 reads TGTGCCAGCAGCTTAGACAGGGGTGGACTCATCTCCTACGAGCAGTACTTC.

The J gene is TRBJ2-7, the V gene TRBV27; TRBD1 might be the D (6 bases). CDR1 is MNHEY, CDR2 SMNVEV, per germline (reference sequence). Trimming removed 5 bases at V and 1 base at J, with 15 bases between. This CDR3 contains 15 residues. The CDR3 coding sequence is TGTGCCAGCAGTCTTAACCCAACAGGGTCCTACGAGCAGTACTTC. This sequence encodes CASSLNPTGSYEQYF.

CDR3 coding DNA: TGTGCCAGTAGTGAGGACAGGGTCTACGAGCAGTACTTC. Its translation is CASSEDRVYEQYF. The chain has TRBV19 and TRBJ2-7; 8 nucleotides line up with TRBD1. The germline gives CDR1 LNHDA, CDR2 SQIVND (reference sequence). The CDR3 contains 13 residues. Trimming took 5 bases from V and 3 from J; bases not matched to a gene: 3.

V gene TRBV4-1 combines with J gene TRBJ1-1, with TRBD1 as a possible D gene (5 bases). Germline CDR1 reads MGHRA; CDR2 reads YSYEKL. This CDR3 has 15 residues. The V and J ends lost 0 bases and 5 bases respectively, with 13 bases between them. The CDR3 nucleotides are TGCGCCAGCAGCCAAGATCACGGGGGGGAGACTGAAGCTTTCTTT. This encodes CASSQDHGGETEAFF.

This chain uses TRBV7-8 with TRBJ2-7, with 7 bases matching TRBD2. The CDR3 is 15 amino acids. Germline assignment: CDR1 SGHVS and CDR2 FQNEAQ. The V gene end was trimmed by 4 bases and the J gene end by 2 bases; junction bases not matched to a gene: 8. The CDR3 DNA is TGTGCCAGCAGCTCTCGAGGCGGGAGTACCTACGAGCAGTACTTC. It specifies CASSSRGGSTYEQYF. Variable domain in full (rest from reference TRBV7-8 and TRBJ2-7): GAGVSQSPRYKVAKRGQDVALRCDPISGHVSLFWYQQALGQGPEFLTYFQNEAQLDKSGLPSDRFFAERPEGSVSTLKIQRTQQEDSAVYLCASSSRGGSTYEQYFGPGTRLTVT.

Here the CDR3 reads CASSPGLAGNNEQFF. DNA of the CDR3: TGTGCCAGCAGCCCGGGACTAGCGGGAAACAATGAGCAGTTCTTC. The rearrangement links TRBV5-4 to TRBJ2-1, with 13 bases matching TRBD2. From germline, CDR1 is SGHNT and CDR2 YYREEE (reference sequence). V shed 4 bases and J 5 bases; nucleotides not matched to a gene: 3. The CDR3 runs to 15 residues.

The chain couples TRBV29-1 to TRBJ2-2; D ambiguous. The CDR3 is 12 residues long. V lost 3 bases and J lost 2, with 4 bases in between. Germline assignment: CDR1 SQVTM and CDR2 ANQGSEA. DNA for the CDR3: TGCAGCGTTGATGTAAACACCGGGGAGCTGTTTTTT. Translation gives CSVDVNTGELFF.

The chain has TRBV29-1 and TRBJ1-1; D is undetermined. CDR3 length: 12 residues. Germline-derived CDR1 and CDR2 are SQVTM and ANQGSEA. V lost 3 bases and J 2 bases, leaving 7 bases between the germline ends. The DNA of the CDR3 is TGCAGCGTTGAGTATCGTAACACTGAAGCTTTCTTT. Amino acids: CSVEYRNTEAFF.

The chain combines TRBV11-2 with TRBJ1-5; D is ambiguous. Germline V gene lookup returns CDR1 SGHAT and CDR2 FQNNGV. The V end was cut by 2 bases, the J end by 7 bases, with 18 bases between. The CDR3 is 16 residues long. The CDR3 loop reads CASSLSGTSVGQPQHF. CDR3 in DNA: TGTGCCAGCAGCTTATCTGGTACCTCCGTCGGGCAGCCCCAGCATTTT.

The rearrangement uses TRBV7-9 and TRBJ1-2; D gene unclear. Trimming took off 1 base at V and 4 bases at J, with 4 bases between the two ends. Germline CDR1 SEHNR, CDR2 FQNEAQ (reference sequence). The CDR3 runs to 12 residues. As DNA, the CDR3 is TGTGCCAGCAGCTTAGATCGCTATGGCTACACCTTC. It specifies CASSLDRYGYTF.

The gene calls are TRBV2 and TRBJ2-4; possible D gene TRBD1, 5 bases. CDR1 and CDR2 from the germline V gene are SNHLY and FYNNEI. Trimming left V 6 bases short and J 9 bases short, with 21 bases between. The CDR3 covers 15 residues. The CDR3 region is CASRIRGPERSIQYF. The CDR3 DNA follows: TGTGCCAGCAGGATTAGGGGCCCAGAGAGGAGCATTCAGTACTTC.

This chain uses TRBV30 with TRBJ2-1, with 10 positions matching TRBD2. J lost 7 bases, V lost 2 bases, and 5 bases had no gene match. This CDR3 comprises 14 residues. CDR1 and CDR2 (germline): GTSNPN, SVGIG (reference sequence). As DNA, the CDR3 is TGTGCCTGGAGTACAGGACTAGCGGAGAATGAGCAGTTCTTC. Amino acid sequence: CAWSTGLAENEQFF.

The chain is built from TRBV2 and TRBJ2-3; D is unclear. This CDR3 has 15 amino acids. The germline V and J ends were trimmed by 5 bases and 0 bases, with 12 bases remaining between them. Germline V gene lookup returns CDR1 SNHLY and CDR2 FYNNEI. CDR3 protein: CASSSTATSTDTQYF. CDR3 coding DNA: TGTGCCAGCAGTAGTACAGCCACTAGCACAGATACGCAGTATTTT.

The V call is TRBV7-8, the J call TRBJ2-3; 13 nucleotides agree with TRBD2. Per germline, CDR1 SGHVS and CDR2 FQNEAQ. V lost 4 bases to trimming and J lost 0 bases; unmatched junction nucleotides: 1. This CDR3 has 16 amino acids. The CDR3 sequence is CASSSGLAGSTDTQYF. The CDR3 DNA reads as TGTGCCAGCAGCTCGGGACTAGCGGGAAGCACAGATACGCAGTATTTT.

This chain links TRBV6-5 with TRBJ2-3; 7 bases map to TRBD2. The CDR3 spans 12 residues. Trimming removed 6 bases from V and 4 bases from J; junction bases left unmatched: 1. Per germline, CDR1 MNHEY and CDR2 SVGAGI. This CDR3 reads CASSREADTQYF. The CDR3 bases are TGTGCCAGCAGCCGGGAGGCAGATACGCAGTATTTT.

This chain joins TRBV5-3 and TRBJ2-1, with D hard to call. TRBV5-3 is filed as an ORF, its function uncertain. The V end was cut by 5 bases, the J end by 9 bases, with 12 bases between. The CDR3 spans 12 residues. This CDR3 reads CARSQACGEQFF. CDR3 sequence (DNA): TGTGCCAGAAGTCAAGCTTGCGGTGAGCAGTTCTTC.

CDR3 in DNA: TGTGCCAGCAGTGAATGGCGGGAGCCATACAATGAGCAGTTCTTC. Protein: CASSEWREPYNEQFF. J is TRBJ2-1 and V is TRBV2; TRBD2 matches 7 bases. Germline V gene lookup returns CDR1 SNHLY and CDR2 FYNNEI. The CDR3 sequence is 15 residues long. V lost 2 bases and J lost 4; bases outside the gene matches: 5.

The genes are TRBV2 and TRBJ1-1, with 9 bases identical to TRBD1. CDR1 is SNHLY and CDR2 is FYNNEI in the germline V gene. This CDR3 region has 16 residues. V was pared by 6 bases and J by 1 base, with 9 bases of the junction left unmatched. CDR3 residues: CASSHHRGRGNTEAFF. The CDR3 nucleotides are TGTGCCAGCAGCCACCACAGGGGGCGCGGGAACACTGAAGCTTTCTTT. The full variable domain, rest sourced from reference TRBV2 and TRBJ1-1, is EPEVTQTPSHQVTQMGQEVILRCVPISNHLYFYWYRQILGQKVEFLVSFYNNEISEKSEIFDDQFSVERPDGSNFTLKIRSTKLEDSAMYFCASSHHRGRGNTEAFFGQGTRLTVV.

The chain couples TRBV10-3 to TRBJ2-3, with 7 nucleotides matching TRBD1. After removal of 7 bases from V and 5 bases from J, the junction contained 6 bases not matched to a gene. The germline gives CDR1 ENHRY, CDR2 SYGVKD. The CDR3 spans 13 residues. The CDR3 reads CAITEGAEDTQYF. In DNA, the CDR3 is TGTGCCATCACCGAGGGGGCTGAAGATACGCAGTATTTT.

This chain links TRBV7-2 with TRBJ2-7; possible D gene TRBD2, 6 bases. CDR3 size: 13 residues. Trimming cost V 5 bases and J 3 bases, with 11 bases left between them. Germline V gives CDR1 SGHTA, CDR2 FQGNSA. The CDR3 region is CASSVSGFYEQYF. In DNA form, the CDR3 reads TGTGCCAGCAGCGTCAGCGGGTTCTACGAGCAGTACTTC.

The chain carries TRBV6-6 and TRBJ2-1, with TRBD1 matching over 8 bases. Per germline, CDR1 MNHNY and CDR2 SVGAGI (reference sequence). Germline trimming cut 5 bases from V and 8 bases from J; bases unmatched to any gene: 8. The CDR3 is 14 amino acids. The CDR3 is CASSPGDRSDEQFF. The CDR3 DNA reads as TGTGCCAGCAGTCCAGGGGACAGGAGCGATGAGCAGTTCTTC.

The chain is built from TRBV5-1 and TRBJ2-3; D unclear. With 4 bases removed from V and 0 bases from J, the gap between germline ends came to 6 bases. The CDR3 contains 13 residues. The V gene's germline CDR1 is SGHRS and CDR2 YFSETQ. For the CDR3, the DNA is TGCGCCAGCAGCAAAGAGAGCACAGATACGCAGTATTTT. Translated: CASSKESTDTQYF.

This chain joins TRBV5-1 and TRBJ1-2; TRBD1 agrees at 9 bases. V was clipped by 4 bases and J by 6 bases; unmatched bases: 13. Germline V lookup: CDR1 SGHRS, CDR2 YFSETQ. CDR3 size: 16 residues. CDR3 sequence: CASSITTGGGADGYTF. As DNA, the CDR3 is TGCGCCAGCAGCATCACTACAGGGGGCGGGGCCGATGGCTACACCTTC.

The chain carries TRBV18 and TRBJ2-4, with D possibly TRBD2 on 6 matching bases. Germline V gene sequence: CDR1 KGHSH, CDR2 LQKENI. The V and J ends lost 6 bases and 7 bases respectively, with 25 bases between them. This CDR3 is 17 amino acids long. Here the CDR3 reads CASSLSLGLGDFNIQYF. For the CDR3, the DNA is TGTGCCAGCTCGCTTAGCCTGGGACTGGGAGATTTTAACATTCAGTACTTC.

The chain carries TRBV5-1 and TRBJ1-1; D unclear. CDR1 is SGHRS and CDR2 is YFSETQ in the germline V gene. The CDR3 totals 14 residues. V dropped 4 bases and J dropped 2 bases, with 12 bases sitting between them. CDR3 in amino acids: CASSIQTTNTEAFF. The CDR3 coding sequence is TGCGCCAGCAGCATTCAGACTACCAACACTGAAGCTTTCTTT. Full variable domain (outside the CDR3, taken from reference TRBV5-1 and TRBJ1-1): KAGVTQTPRYLIKTRGQQVTLSCSPISGHRSVSWYQQTPGQGLQFLFEYFSETQRNKGNFPGRFSGRQFSNSRSEMNVSTLELGDSALYLCASSIQTTNTEAFFGQGTRLTVV.

This clone was seen only once. The V and J genes are TRBV5-1 and TRBJ2-7, with a tentative D call TRBD1 (6 bases). Trimming removed 1 base at V and 1 base at J, with 12 bases between. The V gene's germline CDR1 is SGHRS and CDR2 YFSETQ. The CDR3 covers 15 residues. The CDR3 DNA sequence: TGCGCCAGCAGCTTGACAACAGGGCCGTCCTACGAGCAGTACTTC. Its translation: CASSLTTGPSYEQYF.

The chain couples TRBV7-2 to TRBJ1-5, with D perhaps TRBD1 (5 bases). The V gene's germline CDR1 is SGHTA and CDR2 FQGNSA. The CDR3 covers 15 residues. V gave up 3 bases and J gave up 1 base, with 10 bases separating them. The CDR3 coding sequence is TGTGCCAGCAGCTTCCAGGGCAAGAGCAATCAGCCCCAGCATTTT. Its protein is CASSFQGKSNQPQHF.

The chain is built from TRBV28 and TRBJ2-7, with D perhaps matching TRBD1 (6 bases). The CDR3 totals 13 residues. The V gene lost 10 bases and the J gene lost 3 bases, with 16 bases spanning the gap. Germline V gene sequence: CDR1 MDHEN, CDR2 SYDVKM. The DNA for the CDR3 is TGTGCCACAAACGAGGACAGTCTCTACGAGCAGTACTTC. It is translated as CATNEDSLYEQYF.

The chain joins TRBV28 to TRBJ2-3, with D tentatively TRBD1 (6 bases). The germline CDR1 and CDR2 sequences are MDHEN and SYDVKM. The CDR3 is 14 residues long. Trimming cost V 3 bases and J 7 bases, with 14 bases left between them. The CDR3, as DNA: TGTGCCAGCAGTTTGTCTGACAGGACCCATACGCAGTATTTT. Translated: CASSLSDRTHTQYF. The variable domain in full, completed from reference TRBV28 and TRBJ2-3, reads DVKVTQSSRYLVKRTGEKVFLECVQDMDHENMFWYRQDPGLGLRLIYFSYDVKMKEKGDIPEGYSVSREKKERFSLILESASTNQTSMYLCASSLSDRTHTQYFGPGTRLTVL.